Each of the 6 T cell receptor beta chains below was sequenced from the same sample in a study of Ad26.COV2.S vaccination and SARS-CoV-2 variants. Treatment reported: some 20 received Ad26.COV2.S at low or high dose, single or two shots; a few received placebo; per-sample allocation not given. Repertoires come from day 63 after the first vaccine or placebo injection. Sequencing used immunoSEQ multiplex PCR; TCRdb keeps in-frame clones, though not all of them. The sample holds about 320,000 clones, around four fifths seen once. This specimen was peripheral blood, taken in a trial of Ad26.COV2.S vaccine versus placebo. The origin of the receptors is a person aged 18 to 59 who received the Ad26.COV2.S COVID-19 vaccine or a placebo.

This chain connects TRBV28 to TRBJ2-7; 8 bases map to TRBD1. This CDR3 is built from 15 residues. Germline V gene lookup returns CDR1 MDHEN and CDR2 SYDVKM. V shed 3 bases, J shed 1 base, and the junction held 5 bases outside the gene matches. Here the CDR3 reads CASSFGQGRSYEQYF. The DNA for the CDR3 is TGTGCCAGCAGTTTCGGACAGGGAAGGTCCTACGAGCAGTACTTC. The full variable domain, completed using reference TRBV28 and TRBJ2-7, is DVKVTQSSRYLVKRTGEKVFLECVQDMDHENMFWYRQDPGLGLRLIYFSYDVKMKEKGDIPEGYSVSREKKERFSLILESASTNQTSMYLCASSFGQGRSYEQYFGPGTRLTVT.

This chain uses TRBV2 with TRBJ2-2, with D maybe TRBD2 (5 bases). The V gene's germline CDR1 is SNHLY and CDR2 FYNNEI. Between the trimmed V and J ends, which lost 2 bases and 2 bases, there was a span of 6 bases. The CDR3 contains 14 residues. CDR3 amino acids: CASSETRNTGELFF. DNA for the CDR3: TGTGCCAGCAGTGAAACTAGAAACACCGGGGAGCTGTTTTTT.

The chain combines TRBV4-2 with TRBJ2-1, with 9 bases identical to TRBD1. J lost 6 bases, V lost 3 bases, and 6 bases had no gene match. This CDR3 region has 15 residues. Germline values: CDR1 LGHNA, CDR2 YNFKEQ. The CDR3 sequence: CASSHPGQGSNEQFF. The DNA for the CDR3 is TGTGCCAGCAGCCATCCGGGACAGGGATCCAATGAGCAGTTCTTC.

CDR3: CASSQDLFSGGAFTDTQYF. The CDR3 DNA reads as TGTGCCAGCAGCCAAGATCTATTTAGCGGGGGGGCCTTTACAGATACGCAGTATTTT. The chain recombines TRBV3-1 (or the pseudogene TRBV3-2) with TRBJ2-3, with 11 bases lining up with TRBD2. Trimming cost V 0 bases and J 3 bases; bases outside gene matches: 11. This CDR3 region has 19 residues. The germline V gene has CDR1 LGHDT and CDR2 YNNKEL (reference sequence).

The chain couples TRBV4-1 to TRBJ2-3; D remains unclear. The germline V and J ends were trimmed by 1 base and 2 bases, with 13 bases remaining between them. The CDR3 extends over 16 amino acids. From germline, CDR1 is MGHRA and CDR2 YSYEKL. In DNA, the CDR3 is TGCGCCAGCAGCCAAGTCTTGTCCAGGACCACAGATACGCAGTATTTT. Translation gives CASSQVLSRTTDTQYF.

The CDR3 coding sequence is TGTGCCAGCAGCTTAAGTCAGGGGCGACAGCCCCAGCATTTT. Protein product: CASSLSQGRQPQHF. The chain links TRBV7-8 to TRBJ1-5; weak D call: TRBD1 (6 bases). The germline V and J ends were trimmed by 2 bases and 7 bases, with 12 bases remaining between them. The CDR3 extends over 14 amino acids. The germline gives CDR1 SGHVS, CDR2 FQNEAQ.